The clone carrying this TCR beta chain was found many times. This entry belongs to a study of T-cell memory formation after mild COVID-19. V dropped 0 bases and J dropped 5 bases, with 12 bases sitting between them. In germline, CDR1 is SGHRS, CDR2 YFSETQ. The CDR3 covers 15 residues. TCRdb independently ran MiXCR on the 5' RACE reads; one entry per CDR3 protein. This sample has 25,000 to 35,000 distinct CDR3 sequences; roughly 20% occur once, and the top ten carry more than 1.5%. J is TRBJ2-1 and V is TRBV5-1; either TRBD1 or TRBD2 may supply D (6 bases each). Sequences were obtained from PBMCs or a T cell subset sorted from them (not recorded which). The receptor was isolated from an adult who had mild COVID-19 (a few samples of this study predate the infection). Cell type and time point are not known. CDR3 region: CASSLVPGAHNEQFF. The CDR3, as DNA: TGCGCCAGCAGCTTGGTGCCGGGGGCCCACAATGAGCAGTTCTTC. Full variable domain (outside the CDR3, taken from reference TRBV5-1 and TRBJ2-1): KAGVTQTPRYLIKTRGQQVTLSCSPISGHRSVSWYQQTPGQGLQFLFEYFSETQRNKGNFPGRFSGRQFSNSRSEMNVSTLELGDSALYLCASSLVPGAHNEQFFGPGTRLTVL.